The 31 T cell receptor beta chains in this list originate from one sample, sequenced in a study of shared clonotypes between healthy human individuals. TCRdb's table, derived via immunoSEQ multiplex PCR, lists solely in-frame clones and lacks some. The sample has roughly 1,100,000 clones; around 74% are singletons. Sequencing used memory CD4+ T cells sorted from blood. The subset here: CD45RA-negative fraction. These receptors were collected from a man aged 18-30 years in good health.

Turning to this clone: The sample contains more than one DNA sequence encoding this CDR3. The chain couples TRBV7-2 to TRBJ1-1; weak D call: TRBD1 (5 bases). V lost 3 bases and J 2 bases, leaving 7 bases between the germline ends. CDR3 length equals 13 residues. Germline CDR1 SGHTA, CDR2 FQGNSA. The CDR3: CASSFTGNTEAFF. The CDR3, as DNA: TGTGCCAGCAGCTTCACAGGTAACACTGAAGCTTTCTTT. The full variable domain, rest sourced from reference TRBV7-2 and TRBJ1-1, is GAGVSQSPSNKVTEKGKDVELRCDPISGHTALYWYRQSLGQGLEFLIYFQGNSAPDKSGLPSDRFSAERTGGSVSTLTIQRTQQEDSAVYLCASSFTGNTEAFFGQGTRLTVV.

The V and J genes are TRBV28 and TRBJ2-2; 7 nucleotides line up with TRBD1. Germline values: CDR1 MDHEN, CDR2 SYDVKM. The CDR3 is 18 residues long. Trimming removed 8 bases from V and 1 base from J; junction bases left unmatched: 16. CDR3 in DNA: TGTGCCAGCCGAACAAACCATGGGGACAGAGAGAACACCGGGGAGCTGTTTTTT. This gives the protein CASRTNHGDRENTGELFF.

This chain uses TRBV4-1 with TRBJ2-7; D remains ambiguous. The V end was cut by 0 bases, the J end by 0 bases, with 12 bases between. The CDR3 runs 16 residues. The germline V gene encodes CDR1 MGHRA and CDR2 YSYEKL. CDR3 nucleotide sequence: TGCGCCAGCAGCCAAGATCTCGCCGTCAGCTCCTACGAGCAGTACTTC. Its protein product is CASSQDLAVSSYEQYF.

V and J are TRBV29-1 and TRBJ2-1, with 9 bases aligning to TRBD2. V shed 6 bases, J shed 4 bases, and the junction held 7 bases outside the gene matches. CDR1 is SQVTM, CDR2 ANQGSEA, per germline. The CDR3 runs 14 residues. The CDR3 DNA follows: TGCAGCGTCTCCCCAGCGGGAGGTTACAATGAGCAGTTCTTC. Translated: CSVSPAGGYNEQFF.

This chain uses TRBV9 with TRBJ2-2, with unresolved D. This CDR3 region has 15 residues. Between the trimmed V and J ends, which lost 4 bases and 6 bases, there was a span of 16 bases. CDR1 and CDR2 from the germline V gene are SGDLS and YYNGEE. As DNA, the CDR3 is TGTGCCAGCAGCCCTGGGCAATATGGGGCCGGGGAGCTGTTTTTT. Amino acid sequence: CASSPGQYGAGELFF.

V and J are TRBV11-3 and TRBJ2-5, with D tentatively TRBD2 (5 bases). The DNA end is more similar to TRBJ2-7, so the J call may be wrong. This CDR3 is 13 amino acids long. Looked up from germline, CDR1 is SGHNT and CDR2 is YENEEA. CDR3 sequence: CASSLGERNEQYF. The DNA for the CDR3 is TGTGCCAGCAGCTTAGGGGAGCGTAACGAGCAGTACTTC.

V is TRBV28 and J is TRBJ1-3, with no clear D. V lost 3 bases, J lost 1 base, and 4 bases lay in between. The CDR3 totals 13 residues. Germline CDR1 reads MDHEN; CDR2 reads SYDVKM. CDR3 nucleotides: TGTGCCAGCAGTTTTGATTCTGGAAACACCATATATTTT. This gives the protein CASSFDSGNTIYF.

The chain joins TRBV7-2 to TRBJ2-7; D is uncertain. The CDR3 extends over 14 amino acids. Germline V gene lookup returns CDR1 SGHTA and CDR2 FQGNSA. V dropped 2 bases and J dropped 4 bases, with 12 bases sitting between them. The chain's CDR3 is CASSLSIAAYEQYF. The CDR3 DNA follows: TGTGCCAGCAGCTTAAGCATAGCCGCTTACGAGCAGTACTTC.

The J gene is TRBJ1-2, the V gene TRBV7-3, with D possibly TRBD1 on 6 matching bases. Germline V gene sequence: CDR1 SGHTA, CDR2 FQGTGA. Trimming cost V 5 bases and J 4 bases, with 11 bases left between them. The length of the CDR3 is 13 residues. The CDR3 DNA follows: TGTGCCAGCAGCCCCTCGACAGGCTATGGCTACACCTTC. This codes for CASSPSTGYGYTF.

The gene calls are TRBV5-4 and TRBJ1-1; D possibly corresponds to TRBD1 (5 bases). The germline gives CDR1 SGHNT, CDR2 YYREEE (reference sequence). This CDR3 contains 14 residues. Trimming took 2 bases from V and 5 from J, leaving 13 bases between them. The CDR3 loop is CASSLPGGRTEAFF. In DNA form, the CDR3 reads TGTGCCAGCAGCTTACCGGGGGGGAGAACTGAAGCTTTCTTT.

The chain couples TRBV21-1 to TRBJ1-5. TRBV21-1 is an annotated pseudogene. This CDR3 is 14 amino acids long. The CDR3 here is CASSKVGCNQPQHF. CDR3 bases: TGTGCCAGCAGCAAAGTTGGGTGCAATCAGCCCCAGCATTTT.

The V call is TRBV2, the J call TRBJ2-1; possible D gene TRBD2, 5 bases. The CDR3 consists of 17 residues. CDR1 is SNHLY and CDR2 is FYNNEI in the germline V gene. Trimming took off 0 bases at V and 0 bases at J, with 12 bases between the two ends. The CDR3 here is CASSEATGISSYNEQFF. The CDR3 DNA reads TGTGCCAGCAGTGAAGCAACCGGGATTAGCTCCTACAATGAGCAGTTCTTC.

The rearrangement links TRBV7-2 to TRBJ1-1; unclear D gene. V was pared by 2 bases and J by 11 bases, with 15 bases between. Germline V gene data show CDR1 as SGHTA and CDR2 as FQGNSA. The CDR3 contains 13 residues. CDR3 residues: CASSLSLGRAAFF. CDR3 coding DNA: TGTGCCAGCAGCTTAAGTCTAGGGCGGGCCGCTTTCTTT. Complete variable domain (other parts from reference TRBV7-2 and TRBJ1-1): GAGVSQSPSNKVTEKGKDVELRCDPISGHTALYWYRQSLGQGLEFLIYFQGNSAPDKSGLPSDRFSAERTGGSVSTLTIQRTQQEDSAVYLCASSLSLGRAAFFGQGTRLTVV.

This clone was seen a single time. V and J are TRBV5-1 and TRBJ2-1, with 14 bases that match TRBD2. The V gene end was trimmed by 5 bases and the J gene end by 7 bases; junction bases not matched to a gene: 5. Germline V lookup: CDR1 SGHRS, CDR2 YFSETQ. This CDR3 region has 15 residues. The CDR3 region is CASRRTSGGINEQFF. The CDR3 DNA is TGCGCCAGCAGGAGGACTAGCGGGGGGATAAATGAGCAGTTCTTC.

V and J are TRBV7-2 and TRBJ2-7, with TRBD1 identical over 7 bases. Per the germline V gene, CDR1 is SGHTA and CDR2 is FQGNSA. The CDR3 has 13 residues. After removal of 5 bases from V and 5 bases from J, the junction contained 6 bases not matched to a gene. This chain's CDR3 is CASSPQTGNEQYF. The CDR3 DNA reads TGTGCCAGCAGCCCACAGACAGGGAACGAGCAGTACTTC.

This chain connects TRBV19 to TRBJ2-7, with TRBD1 identical over 9 bases. The CDR3 totals 15 residues. V lost 1 base, J lost 3 bases, and 4 bases stayed unmatched. Germline CDR1 reads LNHDA; CDR2 reads SQIVND (reference sequence). The CDR3 protein is CASSIAATGGYEQYF. The CDR3 DNA sequence: TGTGCCAGTAGTATAGCAGCGACAGGGGGCTACGAGCAGTACTTC. Variable domain in full (rest from reference TRBV19 and TRBJ2-7): DGGITQSPKYLFRKEGQNVTLSCEQNLNHDAMYWYRQDPGQGLRLIYYSQIVNDFQKGDIAEGYSVSREKKESFPLTVTSAQKNPTAFYLCASSIAATGGYEQYFGPGTRLTVT.

This clone was detected only a few times. The rearrangement uses TRBV6-1 and TRBJ2-3; 8 bases are shared with TRBD2. The trim removed 8 bases at V and 6 bases at J, leaving 13 bases unmatched. This CDR3 contains 15 residues. In germline, CDR1 is MNHNS, CDR2 SASEGT. CDR3 protein: CASGSQGSGGDTQYF. The DNA for the CDR3 is TGTGCCAGCGGCTCACAGGGTTCGGGGGGGGATACGCAGTATTTT.

This clone was counted only a few times. The chain combines TRBV29-1 with TRBJ1-2; no definite D call. This CDR3 region has 9 residues. Germline CDR1 and CDR2: SQVTM and ANQGSEA. The ends were cut back, 7 bases at V and 8 bases at J, with 8 bases in the middle. CDR3 protein: CSESEGYTF. The DNA of the CDR3 is TGCAGCGAGTCCGAAGGCTACACCTTC.

This chain connects TRBV30 to TRBJ1-5; D is ambiguous. V shed 1 base and J shed 9 bases, with 13 bases lying between them. CDR1 is GTSNPN and CDR2 is SVGIG in the germline V gene (reference sequence). The CDR3 spans 13 residues. Here the CDR3 reads CAWSGKMKGPQHF. The CDR3 DNA follows: TGTGCCTGGAGTGGGAAGATGAAGGGGCCCCAGCATTTT.

The chain is built from TRBV30 and TRBJ2-5, with D perhaps TRBD1 (6 bases). Germline CDR1 and CDR2: GTSNPN and SVGIG (reference sequence). This CDR3 is 13 amino acids long. Trimming shortened V by 5 bases and J by 5 bases, and 15 bases separated the two germline ends. CDR3 sequence (DNA): TGTGCCTGGGCAAGACAGGTAGGGGAGACCCAGTACTTC. Encoded protein: CAWARQVGETQYF.

This chain uses TRBV6-1 with TRBJ2-7, with a weak D call TRBD2 (5 bases). There are 14 residues in the CDR3. V shed 7 bases and J shed 0 bases, with 13 bases lying between them. Germline V gene sequence: CDR1 MNHNS, CDR2 SASEGT. CDR3 sequence reads: CASMRTVGSYEQYF. DNA of the CDR3: TGTGCCAGCATGAGGACTGTAGGCTCCTACGAGCAGTACTTC.

This clone was recorded a few times. V gene TRBV7-9 combines with J gene TRBJ1-2; 10 positions match TRBD1. The CDR3 has 14 residues. The V gene end was trimmed by 5 bases and the J gene end by 6 bases; junction bases not matched to a gene: 6. From germline, CDR1 is SEHNR and CDR2 FQNEAQ (reference sequence). CDR3 DNA: TGTGCCAGCAGCCGAATCGGGACAGGGGATGGCTACACCTTC. Encoded protein: CASSRIGTGDGYTF.

The rearrangement joins TRBV4-2 to TRBJ2-7, with 11 bases identical to TRBD2. CDR1 is LGHNA, CDR2 YNFKEQ, per germline. V lost 4 bases, J lost 2 bases, and 1 base stayed unmatched. The CDR3 has 14 residues. The CDR3 reads CASSLSGGAYEQYF. CDR3 nucleotides: TGTGCCAGCAGCCTTAGCGGGGGGGCCTACGAGCAGTACTTC.

The rearrangement uses TRBV5-5 and TRBJ1-1, with 7 bases identical to TRBD1. With V trimmed by 3 bases and J by 6 bases, 14 bases remained unmatched. CDR1 SGHKS and CDR2 YYEKEE come from the germline V gene (reference sequence). The CDR3 runs 16 residues. The CDR3 sequence is CASSSGGTARIAEAFF. CDR3 DNA sequence: TGTGCCAGCAGCTCAGGGGGGACAGCCCGAATAGCTGAAGCTTTCTTT.

The chain links TRBV5-4 to TRBJ1-4, with D perhaps TRBD1 (5 bases). The V gene's germline CDR1 is SGHNT and CDR2 YYREEE (reference sequence). Trimming took 1 base from V and 7 from J, leaving 8 bases between them. The CDR3 runs to 13 residues. Written as DNA, the CDR3 is TGTGCCAGCAGCTTGAAGGGGCGTGAAAAACTGTTTTTT. It codes for CASSLKGREKLFF. The whole variable domain, filled in from reference TRBV5-4 and TRBJ1-4, reads ETGVTQSPTHLIKTRGQQVTLRCSSQSGHNTVSWYQQALGQGPQFIFQYYREEENGRGNFPPRFSGLQFPNYSSELNVNALELDDSALYLCASSLKGREKLFFGSGTQLSVL.

As for this clone: Other DNA sequences in this sample translate to the same CDR3. V is TRBV9 and J is TRBJ1-5; 7 nucleotides match TRBD1. CDR3 length equals 14 residues. Germline trimming cut 4 bases from V and 3 bases from J; bases unmatched to any gene: 4. CDR1 is SGDLS and CDR2 is YYNGEE in the germline V gene. In DNA form, the CDR3 reads TGTGCCAGCAGCCCAGGGGGATTCAATCAGCCCCAGCATTTT. It encodes CASSPGGFNQPQHF.

The rearrangement joins TRBV5-4 to TRBJ2-3; 7 nucleotides line up with TRBD1. This CDR3 is 14 amino acids long. V dropped 4 bases and J dropped 4; count of bases not matched to a gene: 6. CDR1 and CDR2 (germline): SGHNT, YYREEE (reference sequence). DNA for the CDR3: TGTGCCAGCAGCCGCCAGGGGGATGCAGATACGCAGTATTTT. It encodes CASSRQGDADTQYF.

V and J are TRBV4-2 and TRBJ2-7; TRBD2 aligns across 7 bases. CDR3 length: 14 amino acids. In germline, CDR1 is LGHNA, CDR2 YNFKEQ. The V segment lost 4 bases and the J segment 2 bases; nucleotides outside the gene matches: 5. Here the CDR3 reads CASSRGGEPYEQYF. The CDR3 bases are TGTGCCAGCAGCCGGGGAGGGGAACCCTACGAGCAGTACTTC.

The V call is TRBV28, the J call TRBJ1-6; no firm D call. CDR1 is MDHEN, CDR2 SYDVKM, per germline. This CDR3 spans 11 amino acids. The germline V and J ends were trimmed by 10 bases and 7 bases, with 8 bases remaining between them. The CDR3 loop is CATRGNSPLHF. The CDR3 region has the DNA TGTGCCACAAGAGGGAATTCACCCCTCCACTTT.

A few counts support this clone. The rearrangement links TRBV5-4 to TRBJ2-1; D is perhaps TRBD2 (5 bases). V was clipped by 4 bases and J by 0 bases, with 17 bases between them. The CDR3 is made up of 17 amino acids. Germline V gene sequence: CDR1 SGHNT, CDR2 YYREEE (reference sequence). CDR3 region: CASSQPWTGSSYNEQFF. DNA of the CDR3: TGTGCCAGCAGCCAACCCTGGACGGGAAGCTCCTACAATGAGCAGTTCTTC.

The chain has TRBV2 and TRBJ2-7; 8 bases map to TRBD1. V shed 0 bases and J 3 bases; nucleotides not matched to a gene: 7. The germline V gene encodes CDR1 SNHLY and CDR2 FYNNEI. The CDR3 is made up of 16 amino acids. CDR3 loop: CASSEAGRGPLYEQYF. In DNA, the CDR3 is TGTGCCAGCAGTGAAGCGGGCAGGGGGCCCCTCTACGAGCAGTACTTC.